The present T cell receptor beta chain was sequenced within a study of T cell changes during pregnancy in multiple sclerosis. Measured with immunoSEQ multiplex PCR; TCRdb has only the in-frame clones, and not every one. Among fewer than 35,000 clones listed, 90% were seen once. There are 17 residues in the CDR3. V lost 0 bases and J 2 bases, leaving 14 bases between the germline ends. In germline, CDR1 is SGHDN, CDR2 FVKESK. Material: CD4+ T cells from peripheral blood mononuclear cells, obtained in the third trimester of pregnancy. V gene TRBV14 combines with J gene TRBJ2-1, with a weak D call TRBD1 (5 bases). This sequence was found in a female donor in good health, enrolled as a control in a pregnancy study. This CDR3 reads CASSQDTGLIAYNEQFF. CDR3 nucleotides: TGTGCCAGCAGCCAAGATACAGGCCTAATCGCCTACAATGAGCAGTTCTTC.